The 14 T cell receptor beta chains below were found in one sample sequenced in a study of shared clonotypes between healthy human individuals (TCRdb year 2020). The receptor library was made with the immunoSEQ multiplex PCR assay. The immuneACCESS repertoire file appears here via TCRdb, limited to in-frame rearrangements. These files lack a portion of the clones; in checked studies, under half of the deficit traces to unresolved V genes, and the cause of the others is not known. The sample table shows hundreds of thousands of clones, and under 80% are seen once. The biggest ten clones account for about 9.4% of the sample. Sequences were obtained from memory CD4+ T cells sorted from blood. The sample's cell subset or site label, in plain terms: CD45RA-negative fraction. The source of these receptors is a man aged 25-45 years in good health.

Comments on this clone: A much larger clone sits a single nucleotide away, making a read error possible. V gene TRBV28 combines with J gene TRBJ1-1, with D unclear. This CDR3 spans 13 amino acids. Germline CDR1 reads MDHEN; CDR2 reads SYDVKM. The ends were cut back, 6 bases at V and 1 base at J, with 9 bases in the middle. The CDR3 DNA sequence: TGTGCCAGCAGCGTAGCGGGGAACACTGAAGCTTTCTTT. Encoded protein: CASSVAGNTEAFF.

This clone has at least ten counts. The chain combines TRBV5-5 with TRBJ2-2, with D unclear. Looked up from germline, CDR1 is SGHKS and CDR2 is YYEKEE (reference sequence). This CDR3 region has 13 residues. With 0 bases removed from V and 12 bases from J, the gap between germline ends came to 12 bases. As DNA, the CDR3 is TGTGCCAGCAGCTTGGCTACCCAAATGAAGCTGTTTTTT. Translated: CASSLATQMKLFF.

V gene TRBV28 combines with J gene TRBJ1-2; no reliable D call. V gave up 3 bases and J gave up 8 bases, with 7 bases separating them. The length of the CDR3 is 11 residues. CDR1 and CDR2 from the germline V gene are MDHEN and SYDVKM. CDR3 bases: TGTGCCAGCAGTTTCCCCGGGGGCTACACCTTC. Translation gives CASSFPGGYTF.

This clone was seen once. The V and J genes are TRBV6-1 and TRBJ2-1, with D unclear. The germline gives CDR1 MNHNS, CDR2 SASEGT. The CDR3 sequence is 12 residues long. V lost 8 bases, J lost 8 bases, and 13 bases lay in between. For the CDR3, the DNA is TGTGCCAGCCTTCCTTTTGGGGATGAGCAGTTCTTC. It specifies CASLPFGDEQFF.

This chain joins TRBV2 and TRBJ2-5; D gene ambiguous. Trimming took 6 bases from V and 1 from J, leaving 12 bases between them. The V gene's germline CDR1 is SNHLY and CDR2 FYNNEI. The CDR3 contains 14 residues. The chain's CDR3 is CASSLRTAQETQYF. The CDR3 coding sequence is TGTGCCAGCAGCCTACGGACGGCCCAAGAGACCCAGTACTTC.

This clone was counted ten times or more. CDR3 sequence reads: CASSITVGTGELFF. CDR3 coding DNA: TGCGCCAGCAGTATCACGGTGGGGACCGGGGAGCTGTTTTTT. The V gene is TRBV5-1, the J gene TRBJ2-2; D gene uncertain. This CDR3 spans 14 amino acids. CDR1 is SGHRS and CDR2 is YFSETQ in the germline V gene. The ends were cut back, 5 bases at V and 5 bases at J, with 13 bases in the middle.

The chain joins TRBV6-1 to TRBJ2-3, with 7 bases that match TRBD1. V lost 4 bases, J lost 2 bases, and 6 bases stayed unmatched. The CDR3 runs 15 residues. CDR1 and CDR2 (germline): MNHNS, SASEGT. In DNA, the CDR3 is TGTGCCAGCAGTGTTCCGCAGGGGGTCACAGATACGCAGTATTTT. Its translation: CASSVPQGVTDTQYF.

The rearrangement links TRBV6-5 to TRBJ2-7; no definite D call. The CDR3 contains 11 residues. V lost 6 bases and J lost 0, with 3 bases in between. From germline, CDR1 is MNHEY and CDR2 SVGAGI. CDR3 protein: CASRSSYEQYF. DNA for the CDR3: TGTGCCAGCAGGAGCTCCTACGAGCAGTACTTC.

The J gene is TRBJ1-4, the V gene TRBV11-2; 8 nucleotides match TRBD1. Germline CDR1 is SGHAT and CDR2 is FQNNGV. The CDR3 spans 19 residues. Trimming cost V 0 bases and J 8 bases; bases outside gene matches: 17. CDR3 DNA sequence: TGTGCCAGCAGCTTAGATTATTATGGGACAGGTAAAGGTGCCGAAAAACTGTTTTTT. This codes for CASSLDYYGTGKGAEKLFF.

The chain joins TRBV5-1 to TRBJ2-2; D is unresolved. Trimming left V 0 bases short and J 0 bases short, with 9 bases between. Looked up from germline, CDR1 is SGHRS and CDR2 is YFSETQ. CDR3 length equals 16 residues. The CDR3, as DNA: TGCGCCAGCAGCTTGGTCGGGCCATCGAACACCGGGGAGCTGTTTTTT. It is translated as CASSLVGPSNTGELFF.

Concerning this clone itself: Other DNA sequences in this specimen translate into the identical CDR3. The J gene is TRBJ2-1, the V gene TRBV5-4; the match to TRBD2 covers 9 bases. V was clipped by 0 bases and J by 7 bases; unmatched bases: 2. The CDR3 spans 14 residues. CDR1 and CDR2 (germline): SGHNT, YYREEE (reference sequence). The chain's CDR3 is CASSLALAGNEQFF. For the CDR3, the DNA is TGTGCCAGCAGCTTGGCTCTAGCGGGAAATGAGCAGTTCTTC.

The chain joins TRBV28 to TRBJ1-5, with D unclear. Germline V CDR1 and CDR2: MDHEN, SYDVKM. Trimming left V 8 bases short and J 13 bases short, with 21 bases between. The CDR3 covers 13 residues. CDR3 sequence reads: CASGSALNFNQHF. The CDR3 nucleotides read TGTGCCAGCGGATCAGCACTTAACTTCAATCAGCATTTT.

This clone came up a few times. This rearrangement joins TRBV9 to TRBJ2-1; either TRBD1 or TRBD2 may supply D (6 bases each). Germline V gene lookup returns CDR1 SGDLS and CDR2 YYNGEE. The V end was cut by 3 bases, the J end by 6 bases, with 16 bases between. There are 15 residues in the CDR3. CDR3 sequence reads: CASSALVGGFNEQFF. Written as DNA, the CDR3 is TGTGCCAGCAGCGCTTTAGTAGGGGGGTTCAATGAGCAGTTCTTC.

V usage is TRBV5-1 and J usage is TRBJ2-7, with 8 bases matching TRBD1. The junction had 9 bases not matched to a gene; V was cut back by 1 base and J by 6 bases. This CDR3 contains 15 residues. Germline CDR1 is SGHRS and CDR2 is YFSETQ. This CDR3 is CASSLMAQGAGEQYF. The CDR3 DNA sequence: TGCGCCAGCAGCTTGATGGCCCAGGGGGCGGGCGAGCAGTACTTC.